The source of this T cell receptor beta chain is a study of cytomegalovirus exposure and HLA in healthy donors. 13 Jbeta primers and 60 Vbeta primers were used for the PCR. TCRdb's table, derived via immunoSEQ multiplex PCR, lists solely in-frame clones and lacks some. The table has approximately 88,000 clones, around 64% seen once. Unmatched junction bases numbered 5, after V lost 3 bases and J lost 7 bases. This CDR3 has 14 amino acids. The germline CDR1 and CDR2 sequences are SGHRS and YFSETQ. This receptor was taken from a man between 60 and 75 years old in good health and CMV-seronegative. J is TRBJ1-2 and V is TRBV5-1; 11 nucleotides line up with TRBD1. Input material: PBMCs. DNA for the CDR3: TGCGCCAGCAGCTGGGGGACAGGGGGAGCTGGCTACACCTTC. This sequence encodes CASSWGTGGAGYTF.